The 19 T cell receptor beta chains below come from one sample, sequenced in a study of cytomegalovirus exposure and HLA in healthy donors. The PCR made use of 60 Vbeta and 13 Jbeta primers. Some clones are missing from TCRdb's copy, which holds only in-frame ones; the method was immunoSEQ multiplex PCR. Among about 130,000 clones, nearly 85% were seen once, and the ten largest hold about 1%. The sample was PBMCs. The receptors were gathered from a boy aged 5-17 years in good health and CMV-seronegative.

This chain links TRBV4-2 with TRBJ2-1, with 8 bases matching TRBD2. CDR1 and CDR2 (germline): LGHNA, YNFKEQ. Trimming took 0 bases from V and 7 from J; bases not matched to a gene: 8. The CDR3 contains 16 residues. The CDR3 region has the DNA TGTGCCAGCAGCCAAGAAGGGGAGCGGGAGAATAATGAGCAGTTCTTC. Translating it yields CASSQEGERENNEQFF.

This chain uses TRBV2 with TRBJ2-5; the D is unclear. The CDR3 has 12 residues. The V end lost 4 bases, the J end lost 3 bases, and 6 bases lay between the germline ends. Germline lookup yields CDR1 SNHLY and CDR2 FYNNEI. The DNA of the CDR3 is TGTGCCAGCAGTGTCGTCGAAGAGACCCAGTACTTC. Residues: CASSVVEETQYF.

The V and J genes are TRBV10-2 and TRBJ2-1; the match to TRBD2 covers 9 bases. With 2 bases clipped from V and 5 bases from J, the junction kept 7 bases outside the gene matches. Germline V gene data show CDR1 as WSHSY and CDR2 as SAAADI. The length of the CDR3 is 16 residues. CDR3 residues: CASSEERTSDNNEQFF. The CDR3 nucleotides are TGCGCCAGCAGTGAGGAACGGACTAGCGACAACAATGAGCAGTTCTTC.

The chain uses TRBV30 and TRBJ1-2, with D possibly being TRBD1 (5 bases). Germline CDR1 GTSNPN, CDR2 SVGIG (reference sequence). The CDR3 covers 10 residues. The CDR3, as DNA: TGTGCGACAGACAACTATGGCTACACCTTC. Translated, it gives CATDNYGYTF.

The rearrangement joins TRBV4-2 to TRBJ1-6; 10 bases align to TRBD1. This CDR3 is 16 amino acids long. The V and J ends lost 2 bases and 7 bases, in that order; junction bases with no gene match: 5. Germline V gene data show CDR1 as LGHNA and CDR2 as YNFKEQ. CDR3 in amino acids: CASSQPGTGENSPLHF. The CDR3 DNA sequence: TGTGCCAGCAGCCAACCCGGGACAGGGGAGAATTCACCCCTCCACTTT.

The chain is built from TRBV19 and TRBJ1-1, with a tentative D call TRBD1 (6 bases). V lost 5 bases and J lost 0, with 16 bases in between. The CDR3 runs 16 residues. Germline loops: CDR1 LNHDA, CDR2 SQIVND (reference sequence). CDR3 protein: CASSPQGLGMNTEAFF. In DNA, the CDR3 is TGTGCCAGTAGTCCACAGGGACTAGGGATGAACACTGAAGCTTTCTTT. Supplemented by reference TRBV19 and TRBJ1-1, the full variable domain reads DGGITQSPKYLFRKEGQNVTLSCEQNLNHDAMYWYRQDPGQGLRLIYYSQIVNDFQKGDIAEGYSVSREKKESFPLTVTSAQKNPTAFYLCASSPQGLGMNTEAFFGQGTRLTVV.

This chain uses TRBV1 with TRBJ2-3; the D call of TRBD2 is as the table states it, not checked on the DNA. TRBV1 is designated a pseudogene. The CDR3 has 16 residues. For the CDR3, the DNA is TGCACCAGCAGCCAAGGATGGGAGCGGAGCACAGATACGCAGTATTTT. Its translation is CTSSQGWERSTDTQYF.

The chain couples TRBV7-9 to TRBJ2-2; the match to TRBD2 covers 8 bases. CDR3 size: 17 residues. Per germline, CDR1 SEHNR and CDR2 FQNEAQ (reference sequence). V shed 0 bases and J 4 bases; nucleotides not matched to a gene: 7. CDR3 loop: CASSLAILAGLTGELFF. The CDR3 DNA reads TGTGCCAGCAGCTTAGCGATCCTAGCGGGCCTCACCGGGGAGCTGTTTTTT.

The V gene is TRBV28, the J gene TRBJ2-3; D may be TRBD1 (5 bases). CDR3 length equals 15 residues. Trimming shortened V by 2 bases and J by 8 bases, and 17 bases separated the two germline ends. The germline gives CDR1 MDHEN, CDR2 SYDVKM. The CDR3 region is CASSLVGTGPGTQYF. The DNA for the CDR3 is TGTGCCAGCAGTTTAGTCGGTACAGGCCCAGGTACGCAGTATTTT.

This chain joins TRBV6-5 and TRBJ1-1, with D possibly matching TRBD1 (6 bases). The V end lost 8 bases, the J end lost 7 bases, and 11 bases lay between the germline ends. CDR1 is MNHEY and CDR2 is SVGAGI in the germline V gene. The CDR3 extends over 11 amino acids. Here the CDR3 reads CASAEDSEAFF. In DNA, the CDR3 is TGTGCCAGCGCCGAGGACAGTGAAGCTTTCTTT.

This chain links TRBV2 with TRBJ2-1; TRBD2 aligns across 14 bases. V was pared by 6 bases and J by 5 bases, with 3 bases of the junction left unmatched. CDR1 is SNHLY, CDR2 FYNNEI, per germline. The CDR3 totals 15 residues. CDR3 coding DNA: TGTGCCAGCAGGATGGGACTAGCGGGAGACAATGAGCAGTTCTTC. The encoded protein is CASRMGLAGDNEQFF. Variable domain in full (rest from reference TRBV2 and TRBJ2-1): EPEVTQTPSHQVTQMGQEVILRCVPISNHLYFYWYRQILGQKVEFLVSFYNNEISEKSEIFDDQFSVERPDGSNFTLKIRSTKLEDSAMYFCASRMGLAGDNEQFFGPGTRLTVL.

The rearrangement uses TRBV5-1 and TRBJ2-7, with TRBD2 matching over 8 bases. The CDR3 length is 18 residues. V trimming: 0 bases; J trimming: 2 bases; junction bases outside the gene matches: 13. Germline CDR1 is SGHRS and CDR2 is YFSETQ. The DNA for the CDR3 is TGCGCCAGCAGCTTGGGCCGGAGAGGGGCGGGAGGCACCTACGAGCAGTACTTC. Its protein product is CASSLGRRGAGGTYEQYF.

This rearrangement joins TRBV18 to TRBJ2-3; 7 nucleotides match TRBD2. J was trimmed by 1 base and V by 3 bases; bases with no gene match: 7. This CDR3 has 16 amino acids. From germline, CDR1 is KGHSH and CDR2 LQKENI. The CDR3 bases are TGTGCCAGCTCACCTAAGGGCCTAGCGGGCACAGATACGCAGTATTTT. Translated, it gives CASSPKGLAGTDTQYF.

This chain joins TRBV30 and TRBJ2-7; D perhaps matches TRBD2 (5 bases). CDR3 length equals 13 residues. V was clipped by 4 bases and J by 3 bases, with 13 bases between them. Looked up from germline, CDR1 is GTSNPN and CDR2 is SVGIG (reference sequence). CDR3 bases: TGTGCCTGGACAGAGGGCCGCAACTACGAGCAGTACTTC. Its protein is CAWTEGRNYEQYF.

As DNA, the CDR3 is TGTGCCAGCAGCTCCGGGACAGGGGCTTTCGGGAATGAAAAACTGTTTTTT. This codes for CASSSGTGAFGNEKLFF. The rearrangement uses TRBV7-2 and TRBJ1-4, with 10 bases matching TRBD1. The CDR3 contains 17 residues. The V gene end was trimmed by 4 bases and the J gene end by 5 bases; junction bases not matched to a gene: 10. Germline CDR1 reads SGHTA; CDR2 reads FQGNSA.

This clone turned up a few times. The chain is built from TRBV5-1 and TRBJ2-2, with D tentatively TRBD2 (5 bases). The CDR3 extends over 16 amino acids. Trimming took 5 bases from V and 1 from J, leaving 15 bases between them. Germline CDR1 SGHRS, CDR2 YFSETQ. The CDR3 is CASSKGLALNTGELFF. The CDR3 coding sequence is TGCGCCAGCAGTAAAGGACTGGCCTTGAACACCGGGGAGCTGTTTTTT.

V gene TRBV4-2 combines with J gene TRBJ2-3; the D gene is possibly TRBD2 (6 bases). This CDR3 contains 17 residues. Germline loops: CDR1 LGHNA, CDR2 YNFKEQ. The V end lost 0 bases, the J end lost 7 bases, and 20 bases lay between the germline ends. The CDR3 DNA follows: TGTGCCAGCAGCCAAGAAGACCGGCGGGGTTTTCAGCATACGCAGTATTTT. Translation gives CASSQEDRRGFQHTQYF.

Only one count was recorded for this clone. The chain couples TRBV4-1 to TRBJ2-7; 10 positions match TRBD2. The ends lost 4 bases at V and 0 bases at J; junction bases unmatched: 3. In germline, CDR1 is MGHRA, CDR2 YSYEKL. CDR3 size: 15 residues. Here the CDR3 DNA reads TGCGCCAGCAGCCTCAGACTAGCGGGCTCCTACGAGCAGTACTTC. Residues: CASSLRLAGSYEQYF.

V is TRBV6-1 and J is TRBJ1-5, with TRBD1 identical over 8 bases. There are 15 residues in the CDR3. The germline gives CDR1 MNHNS, CDR2 SASEGT. J gave up 5 bases and V 4 bases, and 7 bases lay outside the gene matches. CDR3 in amino acids: CASSVYRGTDQPQHF. The CDR3 region has the DNA TGTGCCAGCAGTGTCTACAGGGGGACAGATCAGCCCCAGCATTTT.